Listed below are T cell receptor beta chains from one sample, sequenced in a study of shared clonotypes between healthy human individuals. Assay: immunoSEQ multiplex PCR; the TCRdb copy retains only in-frame clones and omits some. In the table there are 1,500,000 or so clones, 97% to 99% of which are singletons. Material: naive CD4+ T cells sorted from blood. These receptors all come from a man aged 30 to 39 in good health. Both conserved end residues are part of each CDR3. A D gene is named only where the DNA matches it firmly. Size is omitted from some rows. Given values are once, few, many or a class for expanded clones.

DNA: TGTGCCAGTAGCACCGGGACAGGCTATGGCTACACCTTC; CDR3: CASSTGTGYGYTF; V: TRBV19; D: TRBD1; J: TRBJ1-2; size: -
DNA: TGTGCCAGCTCGACCGGGGGTAGCTACAATGAGCAGTTCTTC; CDR3: CASSTGGSYNEQFF; V: TRBV7-6; D: -; J: TRBJ2-1; size: once
DNA: TGTGCCAGCAGTGAAGAGGGCACAGGTCGTCGCCTCTACAATGAGCAGTTCTTC; CDR3: CASSEEGTGRRLYNEQFF; V: TRBV6-1; D: -; J: TRBJ2-1; size: -
DNA: TGCGCCAGCAGGACCTCGGGGAGGACTCAAGAGACCCAGTACTTC; CDR3: CASRTSGRTQETQYF; V: TRBV10-2; D: -; J: TRBJ2-5; size: -
DNA: TGTGCCAGCAGTTTCCCGGGACAGGGGAGGGCTTTCTTT; CDR3: CASSFPGQGRAFF; V: TRBV28; D: TRBD1; J: TRBJ1-1; size: -
DNA: TGTGCCAGCAGCTTAGGTAGCGGGAGTTTGTCAGATACGCAGTATTTT; CDR3: CASSLGSGSLSDTQYF; V: TRBV7-6; D: TRBD2; J: TRBJ2-3; size: -
DNA: TGTGCCAGCAGCCGGAGAGAATTGGCCGACTCCTCGAACGAGCAGTACTTC; CDR3: CASSRRELADSSNEQYF; V: TRBV7-9; D: -; J: TRBJ2-7; size: -
DNA: TGTGCCAGCAGTCCGGGACTAGCGGGAATAGATACGCAGTATTTT; CDR3: CASSPGLAGIDTQYF; V: TRBV11-2; D: TRBD2; J: TRBJ2-3; size: -
DNA: TGTGCCAGCAGCGTAGGTACAGGGAGAGCAACTAATGAAAAACTGTTTTTT; CDR3: CASSVGTGRATNEKLFF; V: TRBV9; D: -; J: TRBJ1-4; size: once
DNA: TGTGCCAGCAGTGAAGCTTATGAAACTGCAGGGTACACTGAAGCTTTCTTT; CDR3: CASSEAYETAGYTEAFF; V: TRBV6-1; D: -; J: TRBJ1-1; size: -
DNA: TGTGCCAGCAGACAGACAGGGGATCTACGGGAGCAGTACTTC; CDR3: CASRQTGDLREQYF; V: TRBV28; D: TRBD1; J: TRBJ2-7; size: once
DNA: TGTGCCAGTAGTGCTTTACGACAGACTGAAGCTTTCTTT; CDR3: CASSALRQTEAFF; V: TRBV19; D: -; J: TRBJ1-1; size: -
DNA: TGTGCCAGCAGTGCCATACCGGCCACCTCCTACGAGCAGTACTTC; CDR3: CASSAIPATSYEQYF; V: TRBV6-1; D: -; J: TRBJ2-7; size: -
DNA: TGTGCCAGCAGTGATCCCGGGCAGGGGTCCTACAATGAGCAGTTCTTC; CDR3: CASSDPGQGSYNEQFF; V: TRBV2; D: -; J: TRBJ2-1; size: -
DNA: TGCAGCGTTGGAGTACTAGAGAGCACAGATACGCAGTATTTT; CDR3: CSVGVLESTDTQYF; V: TRBV29-1; D: -; J: TRBJ2-3; size: once
DNA: TGCGCCAGCAGCTTGGCAGGAATCTATGGCTACACCTTC; CDR3: CASSLAGIYGYTF; V: TRBV5-1; D: -; J: TRBJ1-2; size: -
DNA: TGCGCCAGCAGCCCCGGTCTAGCGGGAGTGCTTGCCGGGGAGCTGTTTTTT; CDR3: CASSPGLAGVLAGELFF; V: TRBV4-1; D: TRBD2; J: TRBJ2-2; size: -
DNA: TGCGCCAGCAGCTTGGTTTGGGGGCATGAGCAGTTCTTC; CDR3: CASSLVWGHEQFF; V: TRBV5-1; D: -; J: TRBJ2-1; size: -
DNA: TGTGCCTGGAGTGTACCTTCACTAGCGGGAGAGGGGGACGAGCAGTACTTC; CDR3: CAWSVPSLAGEGDEQYF; V: TRBV30; D: TRBD2; J: TRBJ2-7; size: -
DNA: TGCGCCAGCAGCTTGGGGACAGGAGTCCTTAATAACTATGGCTACACCTTC; CDR3: CASSLGTGVLNNYGYTF; V: TRBV5-1; D: TRBD1; J: TRBJ1-2; size: -
DNA: TGTGCCAGCAGCTTAGAACGGGGAGCCACTGTAGATACGCAGTATTTT; CDR3: CASSLERGATVDTQYF; V: TRBV11-2; D: -; J: TRBJ2-3; size: -
DNA: TGCAGCTCAAAGCTCGGGGTTACCGTCACAGATACGCAGTATTTT; CDR3: CSSKLGVTVTDTQYF; V: TRBV29-1; D: -; J: TRBJ2-3; size: -
DNA: TGCAGCGTAGATGATTTAGCGGGAGACTCCTACAATGAGCAGTTCTTC; CDR3: CSVDDLAGDSYNEQFF; V: TRBV29-1; D: TRBD2; J: TRBJ2-1; size: -
DNA: TGTGCCAGCAGCCAAGAGCCAGTCTCGAACACCGGGGAGCTGTTTTTT; CDR3: CASSQEPVSNTGELFF; V: TRBV11-3; D: -; J: TRBJ2-2; size: -
DNA: TGCAGCGTTACAGCGGCCAGCACAGATACGCAGTATTTT; CDR3: CSVTAASTDTQYF; V: TRBV29-1; D: -; J: TRBJ2-3; size: -
DNA: TGTGCCAGCAGTTACTCTCGACTAACCTACGAGCAGTACTTC; CDR3: CASSYSRLTYEQYF; V: TRBV6-5; D: -; J: TRBJ2-7; size: -
DNA: TGTGCCAGCAGTTTAATAGCGGGAACCTACAATGAGCAGTTCTTC; CDR3: CASSLIAGTYNEQFF; V: TRBV6-5; D: TRBD2; J: TRBJ2-1; size: -
DNA: TGCGCCAGCAGCTTGGGTGGACAGGGGCCCCAAGAGACCCAGTACTTC; CDR3: CASSLGGQGPQETQYF; V: TRBV5-1; D: TRBD1; J: TRBJ2-5; size: -
DNA: TGTGCCAGCAGCCCCGGGGTAGCGAACACCGGGGAGCTGTTTTTT; CDR3: CASSPGVANTGELFF; V: TRBV7-9; D: -; J: TRBJ2-2; size: -
DNA: TGTGACGACAGGAGGAATGATCAGCCCCAGCATTTT; CDR3: CDDRRNDQPQHF; V: TRBV7-8; D: -; J: TRBJ1-5; size: -
DNA: TGCGCCAGCAGCCAGAACCAGTTCAATCAGCCCCAGCATTTT; CDR3: CASSQNQFNQPQHF; V: TRBV4-1; D: -; J: TRBJ1-5; size: -
DNA: TGTGCCAGCAGCGTTCCGGGCACAGATACGCAGTATTTT; CDR3: CASSVPGTDTQYF; V: TRBV9; D: -; J: TRBJ2-3; size: -
DNA: TGTGCCAGCAGCTTGGGCCCACATATCTCCTACAATGAGCAGTTCTTC; CDR3: CASSLGPHISYNEQFF; V: TRBV5-6; D: -; J: TRBJ2-1; size: -
DNA: TGTGCCAGCAGTCTCCCGGCCTCCTACGAGCAGTACTTC; CDR3: CASSLPASYEQYF; V: TRBV28; D: -; J: TRBJ2-7; size: -
DNA: TGTGCCAGCTCACCACGCCAGGGCTTTGGAAACACCATATATTTT; CDR3: CASSPRQGFGNTIYF; V: TRBV18; D: -; J: TRBJ1-3; size: -
DNA: TGTGCCAGCAGTGAATCCCCACACACATACCCAATGGGGACCATATATTTT; CDR3: CASSESPHTYPMGTIYF; V: TRBV25-1; D: -; J: TRBJ1-3; size: -
DNA: TGTGCCAGCAGCCCTCACACCCAGACAGGGTTCGCAACTAATGAAAAACTGTTTTTT; CDR3: CASSPHTQTGFATNEKLFF; V: TRBV9; D: TRBD1; J: TRBJ1-4; size: -
DNA: TGTGCCAGCTCACCCCCCCGATCACCCCTGAAAAACAATGAGCAGTTCTTC; CDR3: CASSPPRSPLKNNEQFF; V: TRBV18; D: -; J: TRBJ2-1; size: -
DNA: TGTGCCAGCAGCCATCAGGGCAGTTCGAACACTGAAGCTTTCTTT; CDR3: CASSHQGSSNTEAFF; V: TRBV4-2; D: -; J: TRBJ1-1; size: -
DNA: TGCAGCGTTGCAGACACATTAGGCGATCAGCCCCAGCATTTT; CDR3: CSVADTLGDQPQHF; V: TRBV29-1; D: -; J: TRBJ1-5; size: -
DNA: TGTGCCAGCAGCTCCTCTAGCGGGAGGGCCTATTATGCCTACAATGAGCAGTTCTTC; CDR3: CASSSSSGRAYYAYNEQFF; V: TRBV7-9; D: TRBD2; J: TRBJ2-1; size: -